The clone carrying this T cell receptor (beta chain) occurred a few times. What it binds is not known. The same CDR3 arises from other DNA sequences in this sample as well. The data are from a study of cytomegalovirus exposure and HLA in healthy donors. Whole-study results and caveats: A later analysis reported that several of the most significant clusters appeared to be linked to common viral pathogens, among them Epstein-Barr virus. The records held CMV serostatus as the only immune exposure information.

The CDR3 has 15 residues. Trimming removed 1 base from V and 2 bases from J; junction bases left unmatched: 2. Germline-derived CDR1 and CDR2 are SGHVS and FNYEAQ. Primers: 60 Vbeta forward and 13 Jbeta reverse. TCRdb's copy holds only in-frame clones and misses some; the assay was immunoSEQ multiplex PCR. The sample lists 200,000 to 250,000 clones, 60% to 80% occurring once. The sequenced sample was PBMCs. The V call is TRBV7-6, the J call TRBJ2-5; 9 bases match TRBD2. This TCR was recovered from a male donor in good health and CMV-seronegative. The CDR3 loop reads CASSLGAGGQETQYF. The CDR3 DNA reads TGTGCCAGCAGCTTAGGAGCGGGAGGTCAAGAGACCCAGTACTTC.